Below are 10 T cell receptor beta chains sequenced from a single sample in a study of neurological immune-mediated disorders. Time point given: longitudinal time-point 3. TCRdb itself ran the 5' RACE reads through MiXCR, one entry per CDR3 protein. This table holds roughly 100,000 distinct CDR3 sequences, 10% to 11% found once. Sequencing used PBMCs. These receptors all come from a female donor with HTLV-1-associated myelopathy (HAM/TSP).

Ten or more counts support this clonotype. The CDR3 DNA follows: TGCAGTGCTCTAGTTCCCAGGGGTTCGATTTACGAGCAGTACTTC. Protein product: CSALVPRGSIYEQYF. The chain has TRBV20-1 and TRBJ2-7, with D perhaps matching TRBD1 (6 bases). Trimming left V 5 bases short and J 4 bases short, with 21 bases between. The CDR3 runs 15 residues. The germline CDR1 and CDR2 sequences are DFQATT and SNEGSKA (reference sequence).

There are many counts of this clonotype. The chain joins TRBV7-9 to TRBJ1-6, with TRBD1 as a possible D gene (6 bases). The germline V gene has CDR1 SEHNR and CDR2 FQNEAQ (reference sequence). The CDR3 length is 15 residues. The V end lost 4 bases, the J end lost 7 bases, and 14 bases lay between the germline ends. The CDR3 spells CASSSGQDRNSPLHF. The CDR3 coding sequence is TGTGCCAGCAGCTCCGGCCAGGACAGAAATTCACCCCTCCACTTT.

This clonotype was picked up many times. The genes are TRBV5-5 and TRBJ2-2, with TRBD2 identical over 15 bases. J gave up 5 bases and V 3 bases, and 8 bases lay outside the gene matches. The length of the CDR3 is 18 residues. Germline values: CDR1 SGHKS, CDR2 YYEKEE (reference sequence). The CDR3 is CASSSPGLAGGGTGELFF. The CDR3 DNA reads as TGTGCCAGCAGCTCGCCGGGACTAGCGGGGGGAGGGACCGGGGAGCTGTTTTTT.

This clonotype was seen many times. The chain uses TRBV20-1 and TRBJ2-2; D is possibly TRBD1 (6 bases). There are 13 residues in the CDR3. The germline V gene has CDR1 DFQATT and CDR2 SNEGSKA (reference sequence). V shed 5 bases and J shed 5 bases, with 12 bases lying between them. Here the CDR3 DNA reads TGCAGTGCTGCAGGGGACCCGACCGGGGAGCTGTTTTTT. It yields the protein CSAAGDPTGELFF.

This clonotype showed up many times. The rearrangement joins TRBV5-6 to TRBJ2-7, with 7 nucleotides matching TRBD1. The ends lost 3 bases at V and 3 bases at J; junction bases unmatched: 9. Germline V CDR1 and CDR2: SGHDT, YYEEEE. The CDR3 is made up of 15 amino acids. The CDR3 DNA is TGTGCCAGCAGCTCTAGACAGGGTTTCTTCTACGAGCAGTACTTC. The encoded protein is CASSSRQGFFYEQYF.

This clonotype was observed a few times. V usage is TRBV21-1 and J usage is TRBJ1-6. TRBV21-1 is a recognized pseudogene. The CDR3 length is 18 residues. CDR3 sequence reads: CASSKVGGLSSYNSPLHF. CDR3 in DNA: TGTGCCAGCAGCAAAGTAGGCGGACTAAGCTCCTATAATTCACCCCTCCACTTT.

This clonotype occurred many times. V gene TRBV5-1 combines with J gene TRBJ1-5, with a weak D call TRBD1 (5 bases). The germline V gene encodes CDR1 SGHRS and CDR2 YFSETQ. Between the trimmed V and J ends, which lost 0 bases and 1 base, there was a span of 8 bases. CDR3 length: 15 amino acids. CDR3 nucleotides: TGCGCCAGCAGCTTGGGAGGGACGAGCAATCAGCCCCAGCATTTT. Its protein is CASSLGGTSNQPQHF.

This clonotype was recorded many times. Compared with germline, one end of the junction differs, possibly owing to a read error. The chain recombines TRBV15 with TRBJ1-2; D call uncertain. From germline, CDR1 is LNHNV and CDR2 YYDKDF (reference sequence). The CDR3 extends over 13 amino acids. The CDR3 sequence is CATSRGLNYGYTF. CDR3 sequence (DNA): TGTGCTACCAGCAGAGGACTTAACTATGGCTACACCTTC.

This clonotype was detected many times. J is TRBJ1-1 and V is TRBV5-1; D gene ambiguous. CDR3 length equals 13 residues. The germline V gene has CDR1 SGHRS and CDR2 YFSETQ. V was pared by 5 bases and J by 0 bases, with 8 bases between. CDR3 nucleotides: TGCGCCAGCAGTAACAGAATGAACACTGAAGCTTTCTTT. Amino acid sequence: CASSNRMNTEAFF.

This clonotype was detected ten times or more. The rearrangement uses TRBV3-1 and TRBJ2-1; 8 positions agree with TRBD2. Trimming removed 1 base from V and 8 bases from J; junction bases left unmatched: 4. Per germline, CDR1 LGHDT and CDR2 YNNKEL (reference sequence). The CDR3 sequence is 14 residues long. The CDR3 loop reads CASSQAGGPYEQFF. For the CDR3, the DNA is TGTGCCAGCAGCCAAGCGGGGGGGCCCTATGAGCAGTTCTTC.